Reported below is one T cell receptor (beta chain). What it binds is not known. Every patient experienced relapse after autologous stem cell transplantation, and brentuximab vedotin exposure varied. This sample was taken from a study of PD-1 blockade in classical Hodgkin lymphoma. Germline CDR1 and CDR2: LGHNA and YNFKEQ. The CDR3 length is 15 residues. Deletions cut 1 base from V and 2 bases from J, with 11 bases between. Study-level points and caveats: Later analyses included only patients treated at least 1 year post-ASCT.

Measured with immunoSEQ multiplex PCR; TCRdb has only the in-frame clones, and not every one. This table holds roughly 45,000 clones, approximately 70% found once. This TCR was recovered from a human donor with classical Hodgkin lymphoma. Sequencing was performed on peripheral blood mononuclear cells (PBMCs), taken before the second cycle of nivolumab. V gene TRBV4-2 combines with J gene TRBJ2-5, with TRBD2 as a possible D gene (5 bases). CDR3 sequence: CASSQVEPGQETQYF. In DNA form, the CDR3 reads TGTGCCAGCAGCCAAGTAGAGCCGGGACAAGAGACCCAGTACTTC.